The 32 T cell receptor beta chains given below trace back to one sample, sequenced in a study of low-dose radiotherapy and immunotherapy resistance in tumors. The time point: before trial treatment. With TRAV- and TRBV-specific primers, first-strand cDNA was made, covering the alpha and beta chains. TCRs underwent 20 PCR cycles of amplification with a constant-region primer and V-primer adapter. TCRdb analysed the reads with MiXCR anew, one entry per CDR3 protein. The sample includes about 82,000 distinct CDR3 sequences, 15% to 20% seen only once; the top ten take about 5.5%. Source: PBMCs, taken before treatment. The source of these receptors is a male donor with prostate cancer.

The rearrangement joins TRBV6-2 or TRBV6-3 to TRBJ2-2; 12 bases agree with TRBD1. The CDR3 covers 16 residues. The V segment lost 6 bases and the J segment 6 bases; nucleotides outside the gene matches: 8. Germline CDR1 MNHEY, CDR2 SVGEGT. The CDR3 DNA reads TGTGCCAGCAGGCCTCCGGGACAGGGGGCGGCCGGGGAGCTGTTTTTT. Residues: CASRPPGQGAAGELFF.

This clonotype was seen at least ten times. V gene TRBV6-6 combines with J gene TRBJ1-1, with D possibly matching TRBD1 (6 bases). Germline CDR1 and CDR2: MNHNY and SVGAGI (reference sequence). The CDR3 is made up of 15 amino acids. The ends were cut back, 5 bases at V and 0 bases at J, with 13 bases in the middle. The CDR3 protein is CASSTRQEMNTEAFF. The CDR3 DNA reads TGTGCCAGCAGTACCCGACAGGAAATGAACACTGAAGCTTTCTTT.

The table lists this clonotype with many counts. The chain joins TRBV5-4 to TRBJ2-3; 16 positions agree with TRBD2. The CDR3 has 19 residues. Germline assignment: CDR1 SGHNT and CDR2 YYREEE (reference sequence). Trimming at V came to 4 bases and at J to 6 bases, leaving 14 bases not matched to a gene. The CDR3 DNA reads TGTGCCAGCAGCCCCGCCGGGACTAGCGGGGGGGCTACGTGGGATACGCAGTATTTT. Encoded protein: CASSPAGTSGGATWDTQYF.

In this sample, this clonotype turned up a few times. A much larger clone differs by one base, so this may be a read error. The rearrangement links TRBV4-1 to TRBJ2-1; TRBD1 or TRBD2 may be the D gene (6 bases each). Germline V gene lookup returns CDR1 MGHRA and CDR2 YSYEKL. This CDR3 has 13 residues. The chain's CDR3 is CASSLVRGHEQVF. CDR3 coding DNA: TGCGCCAGCAGCCTTGTCCGGGGGCACGAGCAGGTCTTC.

This clonotype was detected ten times or more. V gene TRBV18 combines with J gene TRBJ1-4; D perhaps matches TRBD1 (5 bases). The germline V and J ends were trimmed by 3 bases and 2 bases, with 10 bases remaining between them. The V gene's germline CDR1 is KGHSH and CDR2 LQKENI. The CDR3 runs 15 residues. The CDR3: CASSPSRGTNEKLFF. In DNA form, the CDR3 reads TGTGCCAGCTCACCGTCAAGGGGCACTAATGAAAAACTGTTTTTT.

This clonotype was recorded many times. The rearrangement links TRBV19 to TRBJ2-7; D is uncertain. The length of the CDR3 is 14 residues. The V end was cut by 1 base, the J end by 3 bases, with 10 bases between. Germline lookup yields CDR1 LNHDA and CDR2 SQIVND (reference sequence). CDR3 DNA: TGTGCCAGTAGTATAGGCTCAAACAGCTACGAGCAGTACTTC. Its translation is CASSIGSNSYEQYF.

Ten or more counts support this clonotype. CDR3 sequence: CASSDTDRNTEAFF. The CDR3 DNA reads as TGTGCCAGCAGTGACACGGACAGGAACACTGAAGCTTTCTTT. V usage is TRBV6-4 and J usage is TRBJ1-1; weak D call: TRBD1 (6 bases). The germline V and J ends were trimmed by 2 bases and 1 base, with 8 bases remaining between them. This CDR3 is 14 amino acids long. CDR1 and CDR2 from the germline V gene are MRHNA and SNTAGT.

At least ten counts were recorded for this clonotype. This chain connects TRBV3-1 to TRBJ2-1; 8 positions match TRBD2. The germline CDR1 and CDR2 sequences are LGHDT and YNNKEL (reference sequence). CDR3 size: 17 residues. V was pared by 2 bases and J by 5 bases, with 11 bases of the junction left unmatched. The CDR3 loop reads CASSQSSRGRNNNEQFF. In DNA, the CDR3 is TGTGCCAGCAGCCAAAGTTCCCGCGGGAGGAACAACAATGAGCAGTTCTTC.

The sample holds a few counts of this clonotype. V and J are TRBV4-2 and TRBJ2-2; D is ambiguous. The V and J ends lost 0 bases and 6 bases respectively, with 11 bases between them. The CDR3 runs 15 residues. Germline V gene sequence: CDR1 LGHNA, CDR2 YNFKEQ. CDR3 loop: CASSQDSGAPGELFF. Written as DNA, the CDR3 is TGTGCCAGCAGCCAAGATTCAGGCGCCCCCGGGGAGCTGTTTTTT.

Ten or more counts support this clonotype. The J gene is TRBJ1-1, the V gene TRBV15; D might be TRBD1 (6 bases). CDR1 and CDR2 from the germline V gene are LNHNV and YYDKDF (reference sequence). V was shortened by 5 bases and J by 6 bases, with 19 bases between the two germline ends. The CDR3 covers 15 residues. The CDR3 region has the DNA TGTGCCACCAGCCAGTCGATCGGGGGGGCCGCTGAAGCTTTCTTT. Translation gives CATSQSIGGAAEAFF.

This clonotype was observed a few times. The rearrangement links TRBV5-6 to TRBJ2-7; 13 nucleotides agree with TRBD2. CDR1 is SGHDT and CDR2 is YYEEEE in the germline V gene. V trimming: 4 bases; J trimming: 6 bases; junction bases outside the gene matches: 16. This CDR3 comprises 18 residues. The chain's CDR3 is CASSQRTSGGVPGVEQYF. CDR3 nucleotides: TGTGCCAGCAGCCAACGGACTAGCGGGGGCGTTCCTGGGGTCGAGCAGTACTTC.

This clonotype was seen many times. The chain joins TRBV5-8 to TRBJ1-5; D gene unclear. With 7 bases removed from V and 7 bases from J, the gap between germline ends came to 9 bases. The CDR3 consists of 11 residues. Germline CDR1 SGHTS, CDR2 YDEGEE. The CDR3 loop reads CASAELQPQHF. DNA for the CDR3: TGTGCCAGCGCCGAGCTCCAGCCCCAGCATTTT.

This clonotype was seen only a few times. The chain links TRBV5-1 to TRBJ2-1; D may correspond to TRBD1 or TRBD2 (5 bases each). The CDR3 totals 15 residues. Trimming cost V 7 bases and J 5 bases, with 19 bases left between them. Germline V CDR1 and CDR2: SGHRS, YFSETQ. The CDR3 region is CASAGASGNNNEQFF. CDR3 sequence (DNA): TGCGCCAGCGCTGGGGCCTCCGGGAACAACAATGAGCAGTTCTTC.

At least ten counts were recorded for this clonotype. The rearrangement links TRBV7-6 to TRBJ1-4, with TRBD1 matching 7 bases. Germline V gene sequence: CDR1 SGHVS, CDR2 FNYEAQ. CDR3 size: 14 residues. The ends lost 5 bases at V and 7 bases at J; junction bases unmatched: 7. The CDR3 protein is CASSTGQAGEKLFF. The CDR3 region has the DNA TGTGCCAGCAGCACCGGACAGGCGGGTGAAAAACTGTTTTTT.

About this clonotype: A far larger clone lies a single base away; this is likely a read error. The J gene is TRBJ2-2, the V gene TRBV4-1; no clear D gene. The germline gives CDR1 MGHRA, CDR2 YSYEKL. CDR3 length: 17 amino acids. CDR3 loop: CARSRLSRSSGTGELFF. In nucleotides, the CDR3 is TGTGCCAGGAGCCGACTCAGCAGGTCGTCGGGCACCGGGGAGCTGTTTTTT.

This clonotype was observed at least ten times. The chain employs TRBV4-2 and TRBJ1-6; 7 bases align to TRBD1. The CDR3 has 16 residues. After removal of 4 bases from V and 6 bases from J, the junction contained 9 bases not matched to a gene. The germline CDR1 and CDR2 sequences are LGHNA and YNFKEQ. Here the CDR3 DNA reads TGTGCCAGCAGCCGTATTTCACAGGGGATTAATTCACCCCTCCACTTT. Amino acid sequence: CASSRISQGINSPLHF.

This clonotype came up many times. The chain couples TRBV10-3 to TRBJ2-7; D might be TRBD1 or TRBD2, each matching 6 bases. CDR1 is ENHRY and CDR2 is SYGVKD in the germline V gene. V lost 0 bases to trimming and J lost 6 bases, with 15 bases between them. This CDR3 is built from 15 residues. CDR3 protein: CAISESFSEGGEQYF. For the CDR3, the DNA is TGTGCCATCAGTGAGTCCTTTAGTGAGGGGGGCGAGCAGTACTTC.

V usage is TRBV27 and J usage is TRBJ2-6; D is tentatively TRBD1 or TRBD2 (5 bases each). Germline values: CDR1 MNHEY, CDR2 SMNVEV (reference sequence). The germline V and J ends were trimmed by 4 bases and 4 bases, with 23 bases remaining between them. The CDR3 sequence is 19 residues long. CDR3 nucleotide sequence: TGTGCCAGCAGTTCTCGGGACGGAGCCAGGTCTGTGGGGGCCAACGTCCTGACTTTC. Translating gives CASSSRDGARSVGANVLTF.

In its sample, this clonotype was seen many times. The V and J genes are TRBV6-1 and TRBJ2-3; D possibly corresponds to TRBD2 (7 bases). With 6 bases removed from V and 2 bases from J, the gap between germline ends came to 21 bases. From germline, CDR1 is MNHNS and CDR2 SASEGT. This CDR3 region has 17 residues. CDR3: CASRARGRGGVTDTQYF. As DNA, the CDR3 is TGTGCCAGCAGGGCCCGGGGGAGGGGGGGGGTCACAGATACGCAGTATTTT.

This clonotype came up a few times. This chain connects TRBV6-8 to TRBJ2-5; D might be TRBD1 (5 bases). The germline CDR1 and CDR2 sequences are MNHGY and SAAAGT. The CDR3 loop spans 11 amino acids. The V gene lost 8 bases and the J gene lost 9 bases, with 13 bases spanning the gap. CDR3 sequence: CASATSGSQYF. The CDR3 DNA sequence: TGTGCCAGCGCCACATCAGGGTCCCAGTACTTC.

This clonotype occurred many times. This chain connects TRBV28 to TRBJ2-6; D remains unclear. This CDR3 is 15 amino acids long. The V and J ends lost 2 bases and 2 bases respectively, with 7 bases between them. Germline V gives CDR1 MDHEN, CDR2 SYDVKM. CDR3: CASSLRSAGANVLTF. In DNA, the CDR3 is TGTGCCAGCAGTTTACGATCGGCTGGGGCCAACGTCCTGACTTTC.

Many counts were recorded for this clonotype. V is TRBV20-1 and J is TRBJ2-6; D is unclear. The germline V and J ends were trimmed by 0 bases and 3 bases, with 6 bases remaining between them. The CDR3 is 14 residues long. The V gene's germline CDR1 is DFQATT and CDR2 SNEGSKA (reference sequence). In nucleotides, the CDR3 is TGCAGTGCTAGAGATTTCCGTGGGGCCAACGTCCTGACTTTC. Amino acid sequence: CSARDFRGANVLTF.

This clonotype was found many times. The chain carries TRBV28 and TRBJ2-7; 9 positions match TRBD2. V was pared by 2 bases and J by 2 bases, with 4 bases of the junction left unmatched. Per germline, CDR1 MDHEN and CDR2 SYDVKM. The CDR3 runs to 15 residues. The CDR3 DNA follows: TGTGCCAGCAGTTTAGGGGTAGCGGGAGCCTACGAGCAGTACTTC. Protein product: CASSLGVAGAYEQYF.

This clonotype was detected a few times. This chain uses TRBV20-1 with TRBJ1-1; D may be TRBD1 (5 bases). CDR3 length: 13 residues. The V and J ends lost 6 bases and 3 bases respectively, with 14 bases between them. The germline V gene has CDR1 DFQATT and CDR2 SNEGSKA (reference sequence). CDR3 residues: CSAKAVRDTEAFF. CDR3 sequence (DNA): TGCAGTGCCAAAGCAGTCAGGGACACTGAAGCTTTCTTT.

This clonotype was picked up many times. J is TRBJ1-2 and V is TRBV20-1; no clear D. CDR3 size: 13 residues. Germline V gene sequence: CDR1 DFQATT, CDR2 SNEGSKA (reference sequence). The V end was cut by 4 bases, the J end by 0 bases, with 9 bases between. In DNA form, the CDR3 reads TGCAGTGCTAAGGCTGGGTCTAACTATGGCTACACCTTC. Amino acid sequence: CSAKAGSNYGYTF.

This clonotype was seen ten or more times. At one of its ends the junction is not consistent with the germline gene, which may arise from a read error. The chain has TRBV5-6 and TRBJ2-2, with D perhaps assigned TRBD1 or TRBD2 (5 bases each). Germline V gene lookup returns CDR1 SGHDT and CDR2 YYEEEE. The CDR3 runs to 12 residues. The chain's CDR3 is CASSWGTGELFF. Here the CDR3 DNA reads TGCGCCAGCAGCTGGGGGACCGGGGAGCTGTTTTTT.

This clonotype was counted ten times or more. V usage is TRBV5-5 and J usage is TRBJ2-1, with 10 bases fitting TRBD2. The CDR3 spans 16 residues. In germline, CDR1 is SGHKS, CDR2 YYEKEE (reference sequence). The junction had 9 bases not matched to a gene; V was cut back by 5 bases and J by 4 bases. CDR3 nucleotide sequence: TGTGCCAGCAGACCAGGACTAGCGGATATTTACAATGAGCAGTTCTTC. Its translation: CASRPGLADIYNEQFF.

In its sample, this clonotype was seen many times. The genes are TRBV7-2 and TRBJ2-1, with 10 bases fitting TRBD2. J gave up 8 bases and V 2 bases, and 3 bases lay outside the gene matches. The CDR3 is 14 amino acids. The germline V gene has CDR1 SGHTA and CDR2 FQGNSA. CDR3 loop: CASSLSLAGDEQFF. DNA of the CDR3: TGTGCCAGCAGCTTAAGTCTAGCGGGAGATGAGCAGTTCTTC.

This clonotype was seen many times. The chain employs TRBV21-1 and TRBJ2-7. TRBV21-1 is designated a pseudogene. The CDR3 has 12 residues. The CDR3, as DNA: TGTGCCAGCAGCGGGCGCTCCCTCGAGCAGTACTTC. Its translation: CASSGRSLEQYF.

This clonotype came up many times. V usage is TRBV6-5 and J usage is TRBJ1-4; D unclear. This CDR3 is 15 amino acids long. The germline gives CDR1 MNHEY, CDR2 SVGAGI. Trimming stripped 5 bases from V and 5 bases from J, with 15 bases between. CDR3 sequence (DNA): TGTGCCAGCAGTCACGCCCTTACGGGGAATGAAAAACTGTTTTTT. Translated, it gives CASSHALTGNEKLFF.

This clonotype showed up many times. The chain uses TRBV25-1 and TRBJ1-2; the D gene is possibly TRBD1 (6 bases). Germline CDR1 reads MGHDK; CDR2 reads SYGVNS. V lost 6 bases, J lost 4 bases, and 27 bases lay in between. The length of the CDR3 is 18 residues. CDR3 protein: CASRDSRRRGRVGYGYTF. CDR3 coding DNA: TGTGCCAGCAGGGACTCCCGGCGGAGGGGGAGGGTTGGCTATGGCTACACCTTC.

This clonotype was seen a handful of times. Here the CDR3 reads CASSLPAGAEAFF. CDR3 DNA: TGTGCCAGCAGCCTCCCGGCAGGAGCTGAAGCTTTCTTT. The rearrangement joins TRBV11-2 to TRBJ1-1; the D is unclear. This CDR3 has 13 residues. V was shortened by 5 bases and J by 6 bases, with 13 bases between the two germline ends. CDR1 is SGHAT, CDR2 FQNNGV, per germline. The full variable domain, in which reference TRBV11-2 and TRBJ1-1 provide the parts outside the CDR3, is EAGVAQSPRYKIIEKRQSVAFWCNPISGHATLYWYQQILGQGPKLLIQFQNNGVVDDSQLPKDRFSAERLKGVDSTLKIQPAKLEDSAVYLCASSLPAGAEAFFGQGTRLTVV.